Listed here are 22 T cell receptor beta chains from one sample, sequenced in a study of cytomegalovirus exposure and HLA in healthy donors. The PCR contained 60 Vbeta and 13 Jbeta primers. TCRdb's copy holds only in-frame clones and misses some; the assay was immunoSEQ multiplex PCR. The table shows roughly 52,000 clones, with around three fifths occurring only once. Sequences were obtained from PBMCs. The source of these receptors is a human donor in good health.

This chain links TRBV9 with TRBJ2-7, with D perhaps matching TRBD1 (6 bases). Germline-derived CDR1 and CDR2 are SGDLS and YYNGEE. Trimming took 0 bases from V and 0 from J, leaving 10 bases between them. The CDR3 has 15 residues. The chain's CDR3 is CASSVGGQSSYEQYF. CDR3 in DNA: TGTGCCAGCAGCGTAGGGGGACAATCCTCCTACGAGCAGTACTTC.

V gene TRBV6-5 combines with J gene TRBJ1-2, with D possibly being TRBD1 (5 bases). The germline CDR1 and CDR2 sequences are MNHEY and SVGAGI. Trimming pared 2 bases from V and 3 bases from J, leaving 13 bases between. The CDR3 runs to 15 residues. CDR3: CASSYTTRGDYGYTF. CDR3 sequence (DNA): TGTGCCAGCAGTTACACGACTCGGGGGGACTATGGCTACACCTTC.

This chain connects TRBV2 to TRBJ1-1, with D tentatively TRBD1 (6 bases). Looked up from germline, CDR1 is SNHLY and CDR2 is FYNNEI. The V end lost 7 bases, the J end lost 7 bases, and 16 bases lay between the germline ends. The CDR3 loop spans 13 amino acids. This chain's CDR3 is CASIPTGLNEAFF. As DNA, the CDR3 is TGTGCCAGCATACCAACAGGGTTGAATGAAGCTTTCTTT.

This clone was counted a few times. This sequence joins TRBV4-3 and TRBJ2-1; TRBD2 agrees at 10 bases. Germline V CDR1 and CDR2: LGHNA, YSLEER. CDR3 length: 17 residues. After removal of 0 bases from V and 9 bases from J, the junction contained 11 bases not matched to a gene. This CDR3 reads CASSQDRSSGGEGEQFF. The CDR3 DNA is TGCGCCAGCAGCCAAGATAGATCCAGCGGGGGGGAGGGTGAGCAGTTCTTC.

V usage is TRBV14 and J usage is TRBJ1-2; D gene ambiguous. V lost 6 bases and J lost 5, with 19 bases in between. The germline V gene encodes CDR1 SGHDN and CDR2 FVKESK. This CDR3 is built from 15 residues. The CDR3 here is CASSYTRPAVYGYTF. The CDR3 DNA sequence: TGTGCCAGCAGTTATACCAGGCCAGCGGTTTATGGCTACACCTTC.

The sample holds a few counts of this clone. The chain uses TRBV19 and TRBJ1-1; 7 bases are shared with TRBD1. J was trimmed by 6 bases and V by 7 bases; bases with no gene match: 20. Germline V gene lookup returns CDR1 LNHDA and CDR2 SQIVND (reference sequence). The CDR3 length is 17 residues. The CDR3 protein is CASTTLGQEIILAEAFF. For the CDR3, the DNA is TGTGCCAGTACCACCCTAGGACAGGAGATAATATTAGCTGAAGCTTTCTTT. The whole variable domain, remainder taken from reference TRBV19 and TRBJ1-1, is DGGITQSPKYLFRKEGQNVTLSCEQNLNHDAMYWYRQDPGQGLRLIYYSQIVNDFQKGDIAEGYSVSREKKESFPLTVTSAQKNPTAFYLCASTTLGQEIILAEAFFGQGTRLTVV.

The chain recombines TRBV18 with TRBJ2-3; 8 bases agree with TRBD1. The ends lost 8 bases at V and 1 base at J; junction bases unmatched: 2. This CDR3 has 13 amino acids. The V gene's germline CDR1 is KGHSH and CDR2 LQKENI. CDR3 in amino acids: CASPDRGTDTQYF. CDR3 DNA: TGTGCCAGCCCGGACAGGGGCACAGATACGCAGTATTTT. The variable domain in full, with the rest retrieved from reference TRBV18 and TRBJ2-3, is NAGVMQNPRHLVRRRGQEARLRCSPMKGHSHVYWYRQLPEEGLKFMVYLQKENIIDESGMPKERFSAEFPKEGPSILRIQQVVRGDSAAYFCASPDRGTDTQYFGPGTRLTVL.

The chain joins TRBV5-4 to TRBJ2-5; 7 bases fit TRBD1. Unmatched junction bases numbered 7, after V lost 0 bases and J lost 5 bases. From germline, CDR1 is SGHNT and CDR2 YYREEE (reference sequence). The CDR3 has 15 residues. CDR3 DNA sequence: TGTGCCAGCAGCTTGGGACAGGGAGTAGGGGAGACCCAGTACTTC. Its protein product is CASSLGQGVGETQYF. Based on the CDR3 plus reference TRBV5-4 and TRBJ2-5, the full variable domain is ETGVTQSPTHLIKTRGQQVTLRCSSQSGHNTVSWYQQALGQGPQFIFQYYREEENGRGNFPPRFSGLQFPNYSSELNVNALELDDSALYLCASSLGQGVGETQYFGPGTRLLVL.

The chain combines TRBV7-2 with TRBJ1-1, with D uncertain. The CDR3 contains 12 residues. Germline loops: CDR1 SGHTA, CDR2 FQGNSA. Trimming shortened V by 5 bases and J by 9 bases, and 13 bases separated the two germline ends. The CDR3 is CASSREHKQAFF. The CDR3 DNA is TGTGCCAGCAGCCGGGAGCACAAGCAAGCTTTCTTT.

V gene TRBV7-2 combines with J gene TRBJ2-7; TRBD1 might be the D (6 bases). Looked up from germline, CDR1 is SGHTA and CDR2 is FQGNSA. Between the trimmed V and J ends, which lost 8 bases and 6 bases, there was a span of 17 bases. CDR3 length: 13 amino acids. The CDR3 protein is CASSEQEGGEQYF. The CDR3 DNA sequence: TGTGCCAGCTCTGAGCAGGAAGGGGGCGAGCAGTACTTC. Together with reference TRBV7-2 and TRBJ2-7, the CDR3 gives the full variable domain: GAGVSQSPSNKVTEKGKDVELRCDPISGHTALYWYRQSLGQGLEFLIYFQGNSAPDKSGLPSDRFSAERTGGSVSTLTIQRTQQEDSAVYLCASSEQEGGEQYFGPGTRLTVT.

This clone was recorded a few times. The chain recombines TRBV25-1 with TRBJ1-6; 7 nucleotides match TRBD1. The germline V gene has CDR1 MGHDK and CDR2 SYGVNS. V was pared by 2 bases and J by 10 bases, with 8 bases of the junction left unmatched. The CDR3 is 15 residues long. DNA for the CDR3: TGTGCCAGCAGTGAAGGACAGGCGTCGGTGTCACCCCTCCACTTT. Protein sequence: CASSEGQASVSPLHF. Full variable domain (remainder filled in from reference TRBV25-1 and TRBJ1-6): EADIYQTPRYLVIGTGKKITLECSQTMGHDKMYWYQQDPGMELHLIHYSYGVNSTEKGDLSSESTVSRIRTEHFPLTLESARPSHTSQYLCASSEGQASVSPLHFGNGTRLTVT.

V gene TRBV5-1 combines with J gene TRBJ1-2; the match to TRBD1 covers 11 bases. This CDR3 has 15 amino acids. J gave up 2 bases and V 3 bases, and 3 bases lay outside the gene matches. CDR1 and CDR2 (germline): SGHRS, YFSETQ. The CDR3, as DNA: TGCGCCAGCAGCTCCTGGACAGGGGGCAACTATGGCTACACCTTC. Protein: CASSSWTGGNYGYTF.

The chain has TRBV18 and TRBJ2-5; D is perhaps TRBD2 (5 bases). V was pared by 3 bases and J by 4 bases, with 18 bases between. Per the germline V gene, CDR1 is KGHSH and CDR2 is LQKENI. The CDR3 consists of 16 residues. CDR3 sequence: CASSPLGRELRETQYF. The CDR3 region has the DNA TGTGCCAGCTCACCCCTCGGTCGGGAATTAAGAGAGACCCAGTACTTC. The entire variable domain, with the rest obtained from reference TRBV18 and TRBJ2-5, is as follows: NAGVMQNPRHLVRRRGQEARLRCSPMKGHSHVYWYRQLPEEGLKFMVYLQKENIIDESGMPKERFSAEFPKEGPSILRIQQVVRGDSAAYFCASSPLGRELRETQYFGPGTRLLVL.

The chain combines TRBV4-1 with TRBJ2-6; TRBD2 agrees at 7 bases. The CDR3 totals 17 residues. V lost 4 bases, J lost 0 bases, and 6 bases stayed unmatched. CDR1 MGHRA and CDR2 YSYEKL come from the germline V gene. Here the CDR3 reads CASSPRSGDSGANVLTF. CDR3 bases: TGCGCCAGCAGCCCGAGAAGCGGGGACTCTGGGGCCAACGTCCTGACTTTC.

In its sample, this clone was seen a few times. The chain employs TRBV6-6 and TRBJ1-1; D ambiguous. This CDR3 is built from 12 residues. Germline CDR1 reads MNHNY; CDR2 reads SVGAGI (reference sequence). V lost 5 bases to trimming and J lost 8 bases, with 12 bases between them. Written as DNA, the CDR3 is TGTGCCAGCAGTCGGACTGCGACGGAAGCTTTCTTT. Protein product: CASSRTATEAFF.

The rearrangement joins TRBV5-1 to TRBJ1-2; D not resolved. Germline V gene lookup returns CDR1 SGHRS and CDR2 YFSETQ. The V end lost 0 bases, the J end lost 3 bases, and 9 bases lay between the germline ends. The CDR3 has 14 residues. This CDR3 is CASSLGAADYGYTF. The CDR3 nucleotides read TGCGCCAGCAGCTTGGGGGCCGCAGACTATGGCTACACCTTC. Looking up the rest from reference TRBV5-1 and TRBJ1-2 gives the full variable domain: KAGVTQTPRYLIKTRGQQVTLSCSPISGHRSVSWYQQTPGQGLQFLFEYFSETQRNKGNFPGRFSGRQFSNSRSEMNVSTLELGDSALYLCASSLGAADYGYTFGSGTRLTVV.

This clone was picked up a small number of times. The chain couples TRBV5-1 to TRBJ2-3, with 9 bases aligning to TRBD2. The junction had 4 bases not matched to a gene; V was cut back by 5 bases and J by 0 bases. Germline CDR1 and CDR2: SGHRS and YFSETQ. The CDR3 loop spans 15 amino acids. The CDR3: CASRLSGGSTDTQYF. Here the CDR3 DNA reads TGCGCCAGCAGACTGAGCGGGGGGAGCACAGATACGCAGTATTTT.

The chain links TRBV29-1 to TRBJ2-3; TRBD2 aligns across 10 bases. This CDR3 spans 19 amino acids. From germline, CDR1 is SQVTM and CDR2 ANQGSEA. The V gene end was trimmed by 7 bases and the J gene end by 4 bases; junction bases not matched to a gene: 23. The CDR3 is CSAAPGALAGKLWADTQYF. The CDR3 bases are TGCAGCGCGGCGCCTGGGGCACTAGCGGGGAAGCTTTGGGCAGATACGCAGTATTTT.

A word on this clone: The same CDR3 is also encoded by other DNA sequences in this sample. The chain links TRBV20-1 to TRBJ2-1; tentative D call: TRBD2 (6 bases). V dropped 6 bases and J dropped 5 bases, with 8 bases sitting between them. The CDR3 totals 11 residues. Germline values: CDR1 DFQATT, CDR2 SNEGSKA (reference sequence). The CDR3 DNA is TGCAGTGCCGGGGGAAACAATGAGCAGTTCTTC. This sequence encodes CSAGGNNEQFF.

This chain joins TRBV7-9 and TRBJ1-4, with a tentative D call TRBD1 (5 bases). Per germline, CDR1 SEHNR and CDR2 FQNEAQ (reference sequence). Trimming removed 5 bases at V and 8 bases at J, with 18 bases between. This CDR3 is 15 amino acids long. CDR3: CASSGPGGGEEKLFF. CDR3 coding DNA: TGTGCCAGCAGCGGGCCGGGGGGAGGGGAAGAAAAACTGTTTTTT.

The chain links TRBV5-1 to TRBJ2-7; the D gene is possibly TRBD1 (6 bases). V was cut by 5 bases and J by 6 bases, with 12 bases left in between. This CDR3 has 12 residues. The germline gives CDR1 SGHRS, CDR2 YFSETQ. The CDR3, as DNA: TGCGCCAGCAGTCCTTTACAGGGCGAGCAGTACTTC. It encodes CASSPLQGEQYF.

This clone was counted a few times. The gene calls are TRBV23-1 and TRBJ1-1; TRBD1 matches at 7 bases. TRBV23-1 is labeled an ORF, and its function is uncertain. The CDR3 sequence is 14 residues long. After removal of 4 bases from V and 0 bases from J, the junction contained 2 bases not matched to a gene. The CDR3 bases are TGCGCCAGCAGTCGACAGGGACTGAACACTGAAGCTTTCTTT. Its protein is CASSRQGLNTEAFF.